This T cell receptor (beta chain) was recovered during a study of somatic mutations in cytotoxic T cells in rheumatoid arthritis. The CDR3 is 14 residues long. The ends were cut back, 2 bases at V and 8 bases at J, with 16 bases in the middle. Germline V lookup: CDR1 SGDLS, CDR2 YYNGEE. Generated by immunoSEQ multiplex PCR, the TCRdb table keeps only in-frame clones and is missing some. There are 15,000 to 20,000 clones in the sample; about three quarters occur only once, and 4.5% to 5.5% lies in the top ten. The sequenced material came from CD8+ T cells sorted from blood. The source of this sequence is an adult with rheumatoid arthritis. The chain has TRBV9 and TRBJ1-1; weak D call: TRBD1 (6 bases). CDR3 nucleotides: TGTGCCAGCAGCGTGGGAACAGGGTCCCCGGAAGCTTTCTTT. This encodes CASSVGTGSPEAFF.